Shown below are 3 T cell receptor beta chains from a single sample sequenced in a study of tumour-infiltrating T cells in Burkitt lymphoma. Some clones are missing from TCRdb's copy, which holds only in-frame ones; the method was immunoSEQ multiplex PCR. The sample carries 2,500 to 3,000 clones, more than 65% recorded once. Material: tumor tissue. The receptors shown here come from a human donor with diffuse large B-cell lymphoma.

The chain couples TRBV6-5 to TRBJ2-7, with 8 bases aligning to TRBD1. There are 14 residues in the CDR3. The V gene's germline CDR1 is MNHEY and CDR2 SVGAGI. V lost 6 bases to trimming and J lost 6 bases; unmatched junction nucleotides: 10. DNA of the CDR3: TGTGCCAGCAGGGGCCTGGACAGGGATGTCGAGCAGTACTTC. This codes for CASRGLDRDVEQYF.

This clone counts as large. This rearrangement joins TRBV11-1 to TRBJ1-2, with D unresolved. The CDR3 has 13 amino acids. V lost 3 bases to trimming and J lost 2 bases, with 7 bases between them. The V gene's germline CDR1 is SGHAT and CDR2 FQDESV (reference sequence). The CDR3 DNA follows: TGTGCCAGCAGCTTTGAGGACAACTATGGCTACACCTTC. This encodes CASSFEDNYGYTF.

The gene calls are TRBV19 and TRBJ2-2, with 7 bases lining up with TRBD1. This CDR3 is 14 amino acids long. The germline gives CDR1 LNHDA, CDR2 SQIVND (reference sequence). V gave up 6 bases and J gave up 3 bases; unmatched junction bases: 4. CDR3 loop: CASRTGWDTGELFF. Here the CDR3 DNA reads TGTGCCAGTAGGACAGGGTGGGACACCGGGGAGCTGTTTTTT.